The 7 T cell receptor beta chains below all came from one sample that was sequenced in a study of tumor-infiltrating lymphocytes in primary liver carcinoma. For blood RNA, unsorted whole blood served as the source, and germline DNA was extracted too. With around 520 ng total RNA as template and a constant-region primer, TCR beta cDNA was made. TCR beta libraries came from three nested multiplex PCR rounds using slightly modified ARM-PCR. In the first two PCR rounds, TRBV1-TRBV30 forward primers were paired with a C-beta reverse primer, and each round lasted roughly 9 cycles. TCRdb independently ran MiXCR on the multiplex PCR reads; one entry per CDR3 protein. The sample shows around 330,000 distinct CDR3 sequences, around three fifths of them seen only once. Sequencing input: peripheral blood. Every receptor here comes from a man in his forties with primary liver carcinoma and hepatitis B virus infection.

This clonotype was seen at least ten times. V gene TRBV11-2 combines with J gene TRBJ2-7; 14 nucleotides agree with TRBD2. Per the germline V gene, CDR1 is SGHAT and CDR2 is FQNNGV. CDR3 length: 18 residues. Trimming at V came to 6 bases and at J to 0 bases, leaving 10 bases not matched to a gene. CDR3 region: CASSPGLAGESRSYEQYF. The CDR3 DNA sequence: TGTGCCAGCAGTCCGGGACTAGCGGGAGAAAGTCGCTCCTACGAGCAGTACTTC.

In the case of this clonotype: This could be a read error, since a much larger clone is one nucleotide away. This sequence joins TRBV6-1 and TRBJ2-1; the match to TRBD1 covers 8 bases. The CDR3 extends over 13 amino acids. CDR1 and CDR2 from the germline V gene are MNHNS and SASEGT. CDR3 coding DNA: TGTACCAGCAGTGGGGGACAGGTGGATGAGCAGTTCTTC. Translated: CTSSGGQVDEQFF.

This clonotype was counted a single time. An end of the junction differs from the germline gene, which may be a read error. The CDR3 region is CASSSSSYNEQSF. For the CDR3, the DNA is TGTGCCAGTAGCTCCTCGAGCTACAATGAGCAGTCCTTC. The chain recombines TRBV11-2 with TRBJ2-1, with D uncertain. The germline V gene has CDR1 SGHAT and CDR2 FQNNGV. The CDR3 covers 13 residues.

Turning to this clonotype: This may be a read error: a much more frequent sequence differs by one nucleotide. The V call is TRBV10-1, the J call TRBJ1-1, with D possibly TRBD1 on 6 matching bases. Germline CDR1 reads WNHNN; CDR2 reads SYGVQD (reference sequence). The CDR3 covers 13 residues. V lost 8 bases and J lost 3, with 13 bases in between. CDR3 loop: CASARTVYTEAFF. The CDR3 DNA is TGCGCCAGCGCAAGGACAGTCTACACTGAAGCTTTCTTT.

Turning to this clonotype: A read error may be the cause here, since a much bigger clone is one base away. The chain uses TRBV12-3 or TRBV12-4 and TRBJ2-5; D assignment may be TRBD1 or TRBD2 (5 bases each). The germline V and J ends were trimmed by 6 bases and 7 bases, with 21 bases remaining between them. The CDR3 totals 15 residues. In DNA form, the CDR3 reads TGTGCCAGCAGCCCCGGGACCCACTGTTCAGGGACCCAGTACTTC. Its translation: CASSPGTHCSGTQYF.

The table lists this clonotype with a count of one. A read error may account for a junction end that differs from germline. This sequence joins TRBV11-2 and TRBJ2-5; a weak D match, TRBD2 (7 bases). In germline, CDR1 is SGHAT, CDR2 FQNNGV. There are 15 residues in the CDR3. The CDR3, as DNA: TGTGTCAGCAGCAGAACGGGGGGCAGGCAAGAGACCCAGTACTTC. Its translation: CVSSRTGGRQETQYF.

With regard to this clonotype: A much bigger clone sits one base away, suggesting this may be a read error. The V call is TRBV4-2, the J call TRBJ2-7; perhaps TRBD2 as D (5 bases). CDR1 and CDR2 (germline): LGHNA, YNFKEQ. V was clipped by 7 bases and J by 0 bases, with 22 bases between them. The CDR3 length is 17 residues. CDR3 in amino acids: CASNPTILTSSSYEQYF. In DNA, the CDR3 is TGTGCCAGCAACCCGACTATACTTACTTCGAGCTCCTACGAGCAGTACTTC.